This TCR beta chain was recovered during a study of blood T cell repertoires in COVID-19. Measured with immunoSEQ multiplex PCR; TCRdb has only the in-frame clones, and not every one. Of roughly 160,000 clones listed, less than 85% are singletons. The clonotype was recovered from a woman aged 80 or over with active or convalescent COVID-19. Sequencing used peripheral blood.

CDR3: CASSDRLLRGYTF. CDR3 bases: TGTGCCAGCTCCGACAGGCTACTGCGGGGCTACACCTTC. The genes are TRBV12-3 or TRBV12-4 and TRBJ1-2; D might be TRBD1 (6 bases). Trimming removed 8 bases from V and 8 bases from J, with 18 bases in between. This CDR3 spans 13 amino acids.